The T cell receptor (beta chain) described here comes from a study of response to subunit inactivated influenza vaccine. Findings of the study overall: Researchers suggested that each seasonal influenza vaccination recruits few new T cells.

TCRdb re-called the RT-PCR reads through MiXCR, storing one row per CDR3 protein. This sample has 500,000 to 600,000 distinct CDR3 sequences, with about 15% found just once. On this clonotype itself: The antigen remains undetermined.

The CDR3 covers 17 residues. Germline CDR1 reads MNHEY; CDR2 reads SVGAGI. The V gene lost 0 bases and the J gene lost 0 bases, with 12 bases spanning the gap. The V call is TRBV6-5, the J call TRBJ2-4; maybe TRBD2 (5 bases). The clonotype originates from a man between 45 and 75 years old who received an inactivated influenza vaccine. The material was CD4+ T cells sorted from PBMCs, obtained 23 to 25 months after vaccination. CDR3 bases: TGTGCCAGCAGTTACTCTAGGGCAGGACTAGCCAAAAACATTCAGTACTTC. Translating gives CASSYSRAGLAKNIQYF.